The present T cell receptor beta chain was sequenced within a study of neurological immune-mediated disorders. General study findings and limits: The most TCR clonal expansion was seen in HTLV-1-associated myelopathy, whereas the least was seen in multiple sclerosis, below the level in healthy controls.

This clonotype appeared many times. What it binds is unknown. The cDNA came from 5'RACE, which used 10-nucleotide random UMIs. TCRdb reprocessed the 5' RACE reads with MiXCR, giving one entry per CDR3 protein. The sample contains approximately 28,000 distinct CDR3 sequences, roughly 15% of which appear only once. The CDR3 has 15 residues. Per the germline V gene, CDR1 is SGHRS and CDR2 is YFSETQ. The ends lost 1 base at V and 4 bases at J; junction bases unmatched: 5. The time point here: technical triplicate 2. V usage is TRBV5-1 and J usage is TRBJ1-5; 7 bases match TRBD1. This TCR was sampled from a female donor with HTLV-1-associated myelopathy (HAM/TSP). Material: CD4+ T cells from blood. The CDR3, as DNA: TGCGCCAGCAGCTTGCTGGGACAGATTAATCAGCCCCAGCATTTT. This translates into CASSLLGQINQPQHF.